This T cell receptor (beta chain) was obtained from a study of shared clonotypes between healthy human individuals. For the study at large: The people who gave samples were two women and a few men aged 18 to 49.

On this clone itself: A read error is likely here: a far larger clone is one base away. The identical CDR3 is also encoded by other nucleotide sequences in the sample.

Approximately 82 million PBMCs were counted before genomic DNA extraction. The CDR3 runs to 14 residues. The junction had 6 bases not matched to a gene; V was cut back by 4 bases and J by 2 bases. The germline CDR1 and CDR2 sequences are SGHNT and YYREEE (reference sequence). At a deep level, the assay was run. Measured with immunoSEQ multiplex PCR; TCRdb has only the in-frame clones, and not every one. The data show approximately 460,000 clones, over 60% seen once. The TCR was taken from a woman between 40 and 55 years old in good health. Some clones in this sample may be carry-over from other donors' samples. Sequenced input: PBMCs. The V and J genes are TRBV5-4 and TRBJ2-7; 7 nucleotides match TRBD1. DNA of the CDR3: TGTGCCAGCAGCCCAGACCAGGGGGCCTACGAGCAGTACTTC. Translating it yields CASSPDQGAYEQYF.